This record looks at one TCR beta chain sequence and its context. Its antigen remains undetermined. Base qualities are missing; no much larger clone stands one base away. The cohort was made up of 666 healthy bone marrow donors. Cohort members were all nominally healthy when sampled, although unrecorded immune exposures were likely present. The donor was CMV seronegative and was included in the group of a few hundred seronegative cohort members. Every donor gave a peripheral blood sample, and the peripheral blood mononuclear cells from that sample were used for TCR beta sequencing. Genomic DNA extraction from the blood cell samples was performed with the Qiagen DNeasy Blood Extraction Kit. The sample comes from a study of cytomegalovirus exposure and HLA in healthy donors listed by TCRdb under 2017. Broadly, across the study: An earlier analysis of some 550 of the donors reported 250 to 300 Gb of sequence data and 100 million to 130 million unique TCR beta sequences from about 200 million T cells. Donor age, sex, ethnicity and CMV serostatus were compiled together with the repertoire data. The number of typed donors differed by locus: roughly 620-630 for A, B, C, DRB1 and DQB1; approximately 520 for DQA1; approximately 610 for DPA1; and around 450 for DPB1. Rather than drawing on any new phenotypic data, the later analysis identified candidate immune exposures from TCR beta sequences and the way those sequences occurred across donors. On average, around 240,000 unique TCR beta nucleotide sequences were sequenced per donor among a few hundred genotyped donors of the cohort, with around 19% of those sequences being non-productive. The study was designed to test whether signatures of past pathogen exposure could be identified by cataloging public T cell receptors. An early release that covered approximately 600 HLA-typed donors contained approximately 300 gigabases of sequencing data and tens of millions of unique TCR sequences. Genome-wide SNP genotypes for about 65% of the 666 donors were used in a later genetic analysis, which treated that subset as a discovery cohort. Because of strong linkage in the cohort, 5 or 6 DR-DQ haplotypes were treated as single units for association and clustering. The study used immunosequencing to profile the T cell repertoires of several hundred subjects and linked those repertoires to cytomegalovirus serostatus. Of the 350 to 450 genotyped donors, over 65% fell in the genetic ancestry cluster associated with self-reported Caucasian donors. In a later analysis, previously published TCR beta repertoires from hundreds of donors were re-analyzed and high-resolution HLA genotyping was added so that TCR occurrence patterns could be studied. Every repertoire in the discovery cohort had been generated on one and the same sequencing platform. Both class I and class II loci were covered by HLA typing, at four-digit resolution. A separate validation cohort of approximately 130 different subjects was used in addition to the approximately 700-subject first cohort. High-throughput TCR immunosequencing, statistical association of individual TCRs with disease status, and machine learning were combined to predict cytomegalovirus infection status. An earlier analysis of some 500 of the donors applied high-throughput TCR beta sequencing to assess whether each TCR beta V gene segment acted as functional or pseudogenic. Study-level results and caveats: It was suggested by the authors that the approach could potentially be generalized to other disease states and immunological phenotypes. In both the original and validation cohorts, the classifier was reported to diagnose cytomegalovirus status with high specificity and sensitivity. In vitro tests confirmed that three of the cytomegalovirus-associated TCR beta chains recognize cytomegalovirus antigens. CMV serostatus was the only immune exposure information available for the cohort. When HLA alleles, especially DR and DQ, strongly co-occurred, attributing TCR associations to individual alleles was difficult. In a later analysis, most CMV-associated TCR beta chains were found to appear HLA-restricted, with HLA associations seemingly driven largely by CMV exposure. According to a later analysis, parvovirus B19, influenza, CMV and Epstein-Barr virus appeared linked to several top co-occurrence clusters. The 87-base-pair reads could not distinguish some IMGT-functional V segments, including TRBV6-2 and TRBV6-3, so those segments were excluded. Correlated functional status among segregating V segments might be attributable to linkage disequilibrium, but an unknown experimental factor could not be ruled out. Because some donors lacked HLA typing at each locus, the association tests relied only on the typed subset. Over 15 rarely observed V segments, including chromosome 9 orphons, were excluded from the earlier analysis of about 500 of the donors because counts were too low. A group of highly shared sequence variants was considered likely to be a technical artifact of the sequencing pipeline. The cohort was sequenced for TCR beta chains only, and without alpha or paired-chain data the features that could be detected were limited. An association between a missense DCLRE1C variant and V-gene and J-gene trimming of TCR beta chains was found in a later genetic analysis and replicated in an independent cohort. An earlier analysis of approximately 540 of the donors showed that most TCR beta V segments appeared in productive rearrangements either about 90% or about 30% of the time, which broadly matched IMGT annotations. According to a later genetic analysis, donors in an Asian-associated ancestry cluster had fewer N-insertions in productive TCRs than the approximately 670-donor mean. A further reported finding was that TCR beta sequences accurately predicted the HLA-A and HLA-B alleles for most subjects in the first cohort. In a later analysis, the rate of TCR association differed among HLA loci, with DRB1 alleles having the most associated TCRs and HLA-C alleles having the fewest. Across donors, most TCR sequences were observed very rarely, whereas some public TCRs were present in many individuals. A later analysis associated roughly 17,000 TCR beta sequences with specific HLA alleles at a false discovery rate of 0.05. In a later analysis, HLA-associated TCR beta chains showed more clonal expansion and lower generation probabilities than non-associated chains that were equally common. The study listed 150 to 200 TCR beta chains as associated with cytomegalovirus. Presence/absence analyses assumed roughly uniform sequencing depth across donors, an assumption that may not hold.

CDR1 and CDR2, per the germline V gene, are MRHNA and SNTAGT. The CDR3 runs 14 residues from the cysteine to the phenylalanine. Left in the record is the CDR3 DNA by itself, 42 bases read in frame from the first base. Trimming at the junction amounts to 6 bases on V and 4 bases on J, and the germline ends lie 12 bases apart. The method behind the library was the immunoSEQ multiplex PCR assay. For the multiplex PCR, a mixture combining 60 forward primers for TCR Vbeta segments and 13 reverse primers for TCR Jbeta segments was used. The CDR3 region of rearranged TCR beta genes was amplified from genomic DNA with a multiplex PCR assay. On the Illumina HiSeq System, the amplified TCR beta libraries were sequenced as 87-base-pair reads. The authors processed their data as follows. Across the 666 repertoires, a later analysis counted some 81 million unique TCR beta chains, 9 million to 14 million of which were shared by at least two donors. A nearest-neighbor algorithm error-corrected the raw reads and collapsed the reads into unique sequences, merging closely related sequences to remove PCR and sequencing errors. CDR3 sequences were aligned to IMGT reference sequences to assign V, D and J gene segments. For a sequence to be retained, at least a six-nucleotide match to both a V gene segment and a J gene segment was required. Rearrangements were classified as productive when the CDR3 lacked stop codons and remained in frame with V and J, and all other rearrangements were classified as non-productive. CDR3 was defined according to IMGT convention as the region running from the second conserved V-encoded cysteine to the conserved J-encoded phenylalanine. The earlier analysis of some 550 of the donors excluded any sequence lacking an unambiguous match to a single V gene segment. An earlier analysis of just under 600 of the donors called V segments functional above 56.7% productive rearrangements and segregating when the between-donor standard deviation exceeded 5%. To diagnose cytomegalovirus status from the catalog of TCR beta chain sequences, a statistical classification framework was built. In a later analysis, V and J genes were assigned by comparing TCR nucleotide sequences against IMGT/GENE-DB human TR gene sequences. A later analysis assigned CDR3 sequences and most-parsimonious VDJ recombination scenarios with the TCRdist pipeline. In a later analysis, every TCR beta chain was defined by the combination of its CDR3 amino acid sequence and its V-gene family, and reads without a unique V-gene family were dropped. To address suspected cross-contamination and a sequencing artifact, a later analysis removed several hundred highly shared, low-generation-probability nucleotide sequences. A later analysis calculated a clonal expansion index for each public chain from normalized within-repertoire ranks of inferred template counts. A later analysis computed generation probabilities with a VDJ recombination model fitted to out-of-frame rearrangements, and checked the results against IGoR. In a later analysis, hypergeometric tests were used to score TCR-TCR, TCR-HLA and TCR-CMV co-occurrence, with a repertoire-size bias correction applied to TCR pairs. In a later analysis, false discovery rates were estimated by permuting HLA or CMV assignments 20 times. In a later analysis, co-occurring TCRs were grouped using DBSCAN, with TCRdist sequence similarity added in when clustering inside HLA-allele-positive subsets. For co-occurrence clustering, repertoires with fewer than 30,000 or more than 120,000 public chains were excluded, along with roughly 5 repertoires with anomalous nucleotide sharing. In TCRdb, the immuneACCESS table is reduced to in-frame sequences with V and J assigned. These tables do not hold every clone; where another copy was compared, an unresolved V gene accounts for under half, and the others remain unexplained. V, J and clone size are taken as reported in that table, and D and trimming were inferred from the DNA itself. Present in this sample are fewer than 90,000 clones, approximately 79% of which were seen just once. The ten largest clones represent approximately 6.5% of the sample.

The clonotype comes from a female donor in good health and CMV-seronegative. Sequenced sample: PBMCs. The chain was built from TRBV6-4 and TRBJ2-2; a tentative D call is TRBD1 (6 bases match). Here is the DNA: TGTGCCAGCAGACAGGGTTCGGGCACCGGGGAGCTGTTTTTT. This yields the protein CASRQGSGTGELFF.